This TCR beta chain was documented in a study of shared clonotypes between healthy human individuals. Study-level background: For every donor, three CD4 naive, three CD4 memory, two CD8 naive and one CD8 memory plates were used. Study observations and caveats: Represented diversity (both genetic and exposure-history) was limited by the small number of donors.

Researchers reported that CD8 memory united CD45RO+ cells with CCR7-negative CD45RA+ TemRA cells. The CDR3 contains 16 residues. Germline values: CDR1 MDHEN, CDR2 SYDVKM. V lost 6 bases and J lost 1; bases outside the gene matches: 9. This clone was seen ten or more times. The antigen is not known. Some clones are missing from TCRdb's copy, which holds only in-frame ones; the method was immunoSEQ multiplex PCR. This sample carries approximately 320,000 clones, roughly 84% of them seen once, and the ten largest clones take around 15%. The origin of this receptor is a man younger than 30 in good health. Material for sequencing was memory CD8+ T cells sorted from blood. Subset meaning: CD45RO+ cells pooled with CCR7-negative TemRA cells. This rearrangement joins TRBV28 to TRBJ2-5; 9 nucleotides line up with TRBD2. DNA for the CDR3: TGTGCCAGCAGCCCCTGGGTAGCGGGGGCCCAAGAGACCCAGTACTTC. Its protein product is CASSPWVAGAQETQYF.